These T cell receptor beta chains were read from a single sample in a study of shared clonotypes between healthy human individuals. Here immunoSEQ multiplex PCR was the method, and the copy in TCRdb shows in-frame clones only, minus some. The repertoire holds about 1 million clones, with 70% to 80% as singletons. The sample comprised memory CD4+ T cells sorted from blood. The receptors derive from a man aged 18 to 29 in good health. CDR3s include the opening cysteine and the closing phenylalanine or tryptophan. A D gene is named only where the DNA matches it firmly. Expanded clones get a size class; other rows say once, few or many, or leave the size out.

size	V	J	D	DNA	CDR3
-	TRBV28	TRBJ1-4	-	TGTGCCAGCAGCCCCCGACTACTTAATGAAAAACTGTTTTTT	CASSPRLLNEKLFF
-	TRBV7-2	TRBJ2-3	TRBD2	TGTGCCAGCAGCTTAGGAGCGGGGACCACAGATACGCAGTATTTT	CASSLGAGTTDTQYF
-	TRBV5-4	TRBJ1-6	-	TGTGCCAGCAGCGGGAACTTACAGGGACCCTATAATTCACCCCTCCACTTT	CASSGNLQGPYNSPLHF
many	TRBV4-1	TRBJ2-1	TRBD2	TGCGCCAGCAGCCAGTCCCCTAGCGGGAGTTACAATGAGCAGTTCTTC	CASSQSPSGSYNEQFF
-	TRBV7-8	TRBJ2-3	-	TGTGCCAGCAGCCTTCTCACAGTCACAGATACGCAGTATTTT	CASSLLTVTDTQYF
-	TRBV5-1	TRBJ1-1	-	TGCGCCAGCAGCCAGAACAGGGAAGTGAACACTGAAGCTTTCTTT	CASSQNREVNTEAFF
-	TRBV27	TRBJ1-1	-	TGTGCCAGCACCGAAAGGATCGGGGGTTACACTGAAGCTTTCTTT	CASTERIGGYTEAFF
-	TRBV28	TRBJ1-4	-	TGTGCCAGCAGTTCCCCGACAGCAACTAATGAAAAACTGTTTTTT	CASSSPTATNEKLFF
-	TRBV5-1	TRBJ2-3	-	TGCGCCAGCAGCTTGGAGGGGGGCGCGACCACAGATACGCAGTATTTT	CASSLEGGATTDTQYF
once	TRBV5-1	TRBJ2-1	TRBD2	TGCGCCAGCAGCCCGCCCGGACTAGCTTCCTACAATGAGCAGTTCTTC	CASSPPGLASYNEQFF
-	TRBV2	TRBJ1-2	TRBD1	TGTGCCAGCAGTGAAGAGTCAGGGGGCCCCTATGGCTACACCTTC	CASSEESGGPYGYTF
many	TRBV9	TRBJ1-3	-	TGTGCCAGCAGCGTAGGGGCAGGAGGCAACTCTGGAAACACCATATATTTT	CASSVGAGGNSGNTIYF
-	TRBV12-5	TRBJ1-2	-	TGTGCTAGTGGTCCGCCGGTAGGAACCTATTCGGGTGGCTACACCTTC	CASGPPVGTYSGGYTF
-	TRBV10-3	TRBJ1-1	-	TGTGCCATCAGTGAGTCAGAGCTTATGGGCACTGAAGCTTTCTTT	CAISESELMGTEAFF
-	TRBV7-2	TRBJ2-3	-	TGTGCCAGCAGCTACGTTCTCGGCTTCACAGATACGCAGTATTTT	CASSYVLGFTDTQYF
few	TRBV5-4	TRBJ2-7	-	TGTGCCAGCAGAACCGGGACTGACGCCTACGAGCAGTACTTC	CASRTGTDAYEQYF
-	TRBV6-1	TRBJ1-3	-	TGTGCCAGCAGTGAAACATCGGTATCTGGAAACACCATATATTTT	CASSETSVSGNTIYF
many	TRBV10-3	TRBJ2-7	-	TGTGCCATCAGTGACGGATACGGCCAGTACTTC	CAISDGYGQYF
-	TRBV2	TRBJ2-5	TRBD1	TGTGCCAGCTCGGGCTCTAAGGGCAGGGGGATGAAAGAGACCCAGTACTTC	CASSGSKGRGMKETQYF
few	TRBV2	TRBJ2-3	TRBD2	TGTGCCAGCAGTGATCCCGGGACTAGCATCACAGATACGCAGTATTTT	CASSDPGTSITDTQYF
-	TRBV28	TRBJ2-2	-	TGTGCCAGCAGCCCCCCCGCCGCGAACACCGGGGAGCTGTTTTTT	CASSPPAANTGELFF
-	TRBV6-6	TRBJ1-4	-	TGTGCCAGCAGTTACGTACAGGTGAAAGAAAAACTGTTTTTT	CASSYVQVKEKLFF
-	TRBV11-2	TRBJ2-2	-	TGTGCCAGCAGTCGTGGTGCAGGGGCGACCGCCGGGGAGCTGTTTTTT	CASSRGAGATAGELFF
-	TRBV6-6	TRBJ2-7	-	TGTGCCAGCAGTTACTCGAGCCCAGGGACCTACGAGCAGTACTTC	CASSYSSPGTYEQYF
-	TRBV18	TRBJ1-5	TRBD1	TGTGCCAGCTCACCGGACAGGGCAGATAGCAATCAGCCCCAGCATTTT	CASSPDRADSNQPQHF
-	TRBV19	TRBJ1-5	-	TGTGCCAGTAGTATTGTAGGGGATAATCAGCCCCAGCATTTT	CASSIVGDNQPQHF
-	TRBV19	TRBJ2-7	-	TGTGCCAGTAGTGGCCAGTTCTACGAGCAGTACTTC	CASSGQFYEQYF
-	TRBV27	TRBJ1-2	TRBD1	TGTGCCAGCAGTTTACGGACAGGTGCGGGCTACACCTTC	CASSLRTGAGYTF
-	TRBV2	TRBJ1-5	-	TGTGCCAGCACCCGTCAGGGAAATCAGCCCCAGCATTTT	CASTRQGNQPQHF
-	TRBV7-9	TRBJ1-1	-	TGTGCCAGCAGCTTACCCCGGGGAGGGAACACTGAAGCTTTCTTT	CASSLPRGGNTEAFF
many	TRBV5-1	TRBJ2-2	-	TGCGCCAGCAGCTTGGAAGGTAACACCGGGGAGCTGTTTTTT	CASSLEGNTGELFF
-	TRBV10-2	TRBJ2-2	TRBD2	TGCGTCAGCAGTGCCGCCCGGGGCGGGGGGGCGAACACCGGGGAGCTGTTTTTT	CVSSAARGGGANTGELFF
few	TRBV21-1	TRBJ2-1	-	TGTGCCAGCAGGAAAGGAGATCGGGGACTAGCGGACAATGAGCAGTTCTTC	CASRKGDRGLADNEQFF
-	TRBV30	TRBJ2-5	TRBD2	TGTGCCTGGGGTCCGGGCGGGGGGGCCTGGACCCAGTACTTC	CAWGPGGGAWTQYF
-	TRBV20-1	TRBJ1-1	-	TGCAGTGCAGACAAGGGGACCTCGGCTTTCTTT	CSADKGTSAFF
-	TRBV6-5	TRBJ1-4	-	TGTGCCAGCAGTTACCGAACAGGGGAAAAACTGTTTTTT	CASSYRTGEKLFF
-	TRBV7-2	TRBJ1-1	TRBD1	TGTGCCAGCAGCTGGGGACAGGGCCGGACTGAAGCTTTCTTT	CASSWGQGRTEAFF
-	TRBV2	TRBJ1-2	-	TGTGCCAGCGCCCTAATGGGGCGCATGGATGGCTACACCTTC	CASALMGRMDGYTF
once	TRBV7-8	TRBJ2-5	-	TGTGCCAGCAGCCGCGGACAGCAAGAGACCCAGTACTTC	CASSRGQQETQYF
-	TRBV27	TRBJ1-6	TRBD1	TGTGCCAGCAGTGACCGGGACAGCCTACTTAATTCACCCCTCCACTTT	CASSDRDSLLNSPLHF
few	TRBV6-5	TRBJ2-2	-	TGTGCCAGCAGACCCGGAGGCGGGGAGCTGTTTTTT	CASRPGGGELFF
few	TRBV29-1	TRBJ2-1	TRBD2	TGCAGCGTTGATTCTAGCGGGATAAATAATGAGCAGTTCTTC	CSVDSSGINNEQFF
-	TRBV5-6	TRBJ2-1	TRBD2	TGTGCCAGCAGCTTCGGCGGGGGGCGGTACAATGAGCAGTTCTTC	CASSFGGGRYNEQFF
-	TRBV19	TRBJ2-1	-	TGTGCCAGTAGTATCAGGGACGGACCTTACAATGAGCAGTTCTTC	CASSIRDGPYNEQFF
once	TRBV9	TRBJ1-1	TRBD1	TGTGCCAGCGGCCAGGGGGAAAAGACTGAAGCTTTCTTT	CASGQGEKTEAFF
-	TRBV12-5	TRBJ2-2	-	TGTGCTAGTGGTTTAGGGCAGGGTGGCACCGGGGAGCTGTTTTTT	CASGLGQGGTGELFF
-	TRBV30	TRBJ1-3	-	TGTGCCTGGAGTGCAATCTACTCTGGAAACACCATATATTTT	CAWSAIYSGNTIYF
-	TRBV9	TRBJ2-5	-	TGTGCCAGCAGCGTAGGGGGGGACAAAGGCCAAGAGACCCAGTACTTC	CASSVGGDKGQETQYF
-	TRBV10-3	TRBJ1-1	TRBD1	TGTGCCATTCAGGGGGTCCAGCAGGGCACTGAAGCTTTCTTT	CAIQGVQQGTEAFF
-	TRBV27	TRBJ1-2	-	TGTGCCAGCAGTCGCGGGGCAGGGACTAACTATGGCTACACCTTC	CASSRGAGTNYGYTF
-	TRBV29-1	TRBJ1-4	-	TGCAGCGTTCGCATGGGTGAAAAACTGTTTTTT	CSVRMGEKLFF
-	TRBV5-1	TRBJ2-4	TRBD1	TGCGCCAGCAGCTTGACCGGACAGGGTTTGTGGGACATTCAGTACTTC	CASSLTGQGLWDIQYF
few	TRBV11-1	TRBJ1-1	-	TGTGCCAGCAGAGCCGGAACAGGGAACACTGAAGCTTTCTTT	CASRAGTGNTEAFF
few	TRBV21-1	TRBJ1-6	-	TGTGCCAGCAGGGGTTCGAGCTCCTATAATTCACCCCTCCACTTT	CASRGSSSYNSPLHF
-	TRBV28	TRBJ2-7	-	TGTGCCAGCAGTCCAGTGGGCGGACAGCCCTACGAGCAGTACTTC	CASSPVGGQPYEQYF
-	TRBV2	TRBJ1-2	-	TGTGCCAGCAGTGAAGGGTCGGGCAGGAACTATGGCTACACCTTC	CASSEGSGRNYGYTF